The TCR beta chain under discussion was sequenced for a study of multiple sclerosis patients with progressive multifocal leukoencephalopathy (dated by TCRdb to the late 2010s). Study-wide context: The study examined peripheral T and B cells of MS patients who developed PML (4 under natalizumab, 1 after alemtuzumab) and treated patients who did not. Two natalizumab-treated patients who later developed PML were followed longitudinally from before therapy through 6 and 12 months to PML onset. The goal of the study was to detect any JC virus-specific or public T-cell expansions that arose at the time of PML onset.

Remarks on this clone: Its cognate antigen has yet to be identified. No base qualities exist here, and no much larger clone lies one base off it.

TRB CDR3 regions were amplified from genomic DNA with the immunoSEQ two-step multiplex PCR at survey-level depth. To estimate template counts and remove amplification bias, each PCR was spiked with synthetic inline TR CDR3 controls covering all V-J pairings. Reads were processed so that amplification and sequencing bias were reduced, and quantification was performed against synthetic TR CDR3 analogs. Per the original workflow: Raw data were processed in ImmunoSEQ Analyzer, with out-of-frame sequences and CDR3s containing stop codons removed, and gene names were assigned according to IMGT nomenclature. Normalized Shannon entropy, defined as 1 minus Pielou's evenness, served as the summary measure of repertoire diversity. TRB sequences were treated as identical only when sharing V gene, J gene and CDR3. Public PML clonotypes were CDR3s found in two or more PML-onset samples but not found earlier, in controls, or in public databases. Skylign with the observed count method was used to analyze CDR3 amino acid composition at each position. TCRdb re-hosts the immuneACCESS table, in-frame sequences only. Its copies lack some clones; in the studies checked, an unresolved V gene accounts for under half of them, and the cause for the rest is not known. The DNA gave D and trimming, while V, J and clone size come from that table. A total of tens of thousands of clones appear in this sample, more than 80% of them only once. The ten top clones hold over 10% of the sample.

The time point label on this specimen signifies: time of PML onset. The treatment or condition label on this specimen signifies: on natalizumab therapy at sampling. Diagnosis of PML relied on clinical and MRI findings, with confirmation coming from detection of JC virus DNA in cerebrospinal fluid. PML in the natalizumab-treated patients developed after between about 16 and 56 months of natalizumab therapy. All listed patients had previously received interferon beta, and all PML patients were female. T3 blood samples were collected at the time of PML onset. Isolation of peripheral blood mononuclear cells was performed by Ficoll-Hypaque density gradient centrifugation. The cysteine opens and the phenylalanine closes a CDR3 of 14 amino acids. The sequence is cut down to CDR3 DNA, 42 bases in frame from base 1. Between the V and J ends, shortened by 3 bases and 2 bases respectively, the junction contains 10 bases. According to the germline V gene, CDR1 reads MGHDK and CDR2 reads SYGVNS.

What the research found in general, with its limitations: Analysis was restricted to peripheral blood, although for natalizumab-associated PML, cerebrospinal fluid or brain lymphocytes might be more informative. When PML developed, neither common TRBV or TRBJ gene usage nor preferential TRBV-TRBJ pairings were detected. TRB clones above 0.5% frequency appeared only in PML patients, but expanded clones at PML onset were already present before and during natalizumab therapy. Most PML patients had lower normalized Shannon entropy, suggesting less diverse TRB repertoires, while values in the natalizumab-treated controls sat near 1. Given the small, descriptive cohort, it remained unclear whether the study findings reflect JC virus infection or general immunocompromise.

The starting material was PBMCs, obtained from a patient treated with natalizumab. Here the chain combines TRBV25-1 and TRBJ1-1; D gene: possibly TRBD1, on 5 matching bases. This clonotype originated in a woman aged 25 to 39 with progressive multifocal leukoencephalopathy. Here is the DNA: TGTGCCAGCAGTGACCCGGGGCCAAACACTGAAGCTTTCTTT. Its protein is CASSDPGPNTEAFF. Outside the CDR3, residues come from the reference TRBV25-1 and TRBJ1-1 proteins, so the full variable domain is: EADIYQTPRYLVIGTGKKITLECSQTMGHDKMYWYQQDPGMELHLIHYSYGVNSTEKGDLSSESTVSRIRTEHFPLTLESARPSHTSQYLCASSDPGPNTEAFFGQGTRLTVV.